The 20 T cell receptor beta chains below were found in one sample sequenced in a study of cytomegalovirus exposure and HLA in healthy donors. Use of 60 Vbeta and 13 Jbeta primers characterized the PCR. Clones were read by immunoSEQ multiplex PCR, and TCRdb kept only the in-frame ones, dropping some. Altogether around 110,000 clones are present, around 75% being singletons, with the ten largest covering 1.6%. The sequencing input was PBMCs. The receptor set was obtained from a woman between 18 and 30 years old in good health and CMV-seronegative.

This chain links TRBV25-1 with TRBJ1-6, with D tentatively TRBD1 (6 bases). Germline V lookup: CDR1 MGHDK, CDR2 SYGVNS. Between the trimmed V and J ends, which lost 6 bases and 7 bases, there was a span of 13 bases. The CDR3 sequence is 14 residues long. CDR3 bases: TGTGCCAGCAGCCACAGGGCAGACAATTCACCCCTCCACTTT. Protein product: CASSHRADNSPLHF.

This chain links TRBV6-1 with TRBJ2-2; 11 bases match TRBD2. V shed 1 base and J 4 bases; nucleotides not matched to a gene: 2. The germline V gene has CDR1 MNHNS and CDR2 SASEGT. The CDR3 contains 16 residues. CDR3 in DNA: TGTGCCAGCAGTGAAGAACTAGCGGGGGCCACCGGGGAGCTGTTTTTT. This translates into CASSEELAGATGELFF.

The V and J genes are TRBV23-1 and TRBJ1-5; 9 bases fit TRBD1. Being an ORF, TRBV23-1 has a function that is uncertain. The J segment lost 5 bases and the V segment lost 2 bases, leaving 7 bases of the junction unmatched. The CDR3 length is 16 residues. CDR3 region: CASSQNRGRGDQPQHF. DNA for the CDR3: TGCGCCAGCAGTCAAAACAGGGGGCGAGGGGATCAGCCCCAGCATTTT.

Remarks on this clone: This CDR3 is also generated by other DNA sequences in the sample. The rearrangement uses TRBV18 and TRBJ2-5; D is unresolved. The CDR3 sequence is 12 residues long. Germline V gene sequence: CDR1 KGHSH, CDR2 LQKENI. V lost 2 bases to trimming and J lost 4 bases, with 5 bases between them. The CDR3 coding sequence is TGTGCCAGCTCACCAACGGGAGAGACCCAGTACTTC. Protein: CASSPTGETQYF.

This clone has only one observation. The rearrangement joins TRBV28 to TRBJ2-7; the D gene is possibly TRBD1 (7 bases). Trimming pared 3 bases from V and 7 bases from J, leaving 19 bases between. CDR3 size: 15 residues. In germline, CDR1 is MDHEN, CDR2 SYDVKM. CDR3 sequence (DNA): TGTGCCAGCAGTTTCGGTCCAGGGGGGTCCCGGGAGCAGTACTTC. Its protein product is CASSFGPGGSREQYF. The variable domain in full, with the rest retrieved from reference TRBV28 and TRBJ2-7, is DVKVTQSSRYLVKRTGEKVFLECVQDMDHENMFWYRQDPGLGLRLIYFSYDVKMKEKGDIPEGYSVSREKKERFSLILESASTNQTSMYLCASSFGPGGSREQYFGPGTRLTVT.

V and J are TRBV5-1 and TRBJ2-7; perhaps TRBD2 as D (6 bases). In germline, CDR1 is SGHRS, CDR2 YFSETQ. The CDR3 consists of 14 residues. The V gene lost 5 bases and the J gene lost 2 bases, with 14 bases spanning the gap. In nucleotides, the CDR3 is TGCGCCAGCAGGCTCTCCCAGCGGGCCTACGAGCAGTACTTC. As protein: CASRLSQRAYEQYF.

The rearrangement links TRBV28 to TRBJ1-2, with 7 nucleotides matching TRBD1. The V segment lost 5 bases and the J segment 7 bases; nucleotides outside the gene matches: 10. CDR3 length: 14 residues. In germline, CDR1 is MDHEN, CDR2 SYDVKM. The DNA of the CDR3 is TGTGCCAGCAGTGGAGGGGGCGGTTTGGCTGGCTACACCTTC. Amino acids: CASSGGGGLAGYTF.

This sequence joins TRBV4-1 and TRBJ2-3; unclear D gene. The CDR3 extends over 16 amino acids. The V gene lost 4 bases and the J gene lost 5 bases, with 19 bases spanning the gap. Looked up from germline, CDR1 is MGHRA and CDR2 is YSYEKL. The CDR3 is CASSRDLNRRGDTQYF. The CDR3 coding sequence is TGCGCCAGCAGCCGAGACCTAAATCGCAGAGGAGATACGCAGTATTTT.

Only one count was recorded for this clone. This chain links TRBV19 with TRBJ2-2; no firm D call. Trimming removed 1 base at V and 8 bases at J, with 17 bases between. This CDR3 region has 16 residues. Germline CDR1 and CDR2: LNHDA and SQIVND (reference sequence). This CDR3 is CASSIAPQVDPGELFF. CDR3 sequence (DNA): TGTGCCAGTAGTATAGCTCCCCAGGTTGACCCTGGGGAGCTGTTTTTT.

The V gene is TRBV6-6, the J gene TRBJ1-3; 7 nucleotides match TRBD1. Germline CDR1 is MNHNY and CDR2 is SVGAGI (reference sequence). V lost 6 bases to trimming and J lost 2 bases; unmatched junction nucleotides: 4. The CDR3 is 14 amino acids. CDR3 sequence: CASSRDRAGNTIYF. The CDR3 region has the DNA TGTGCCAGCAGCCGCGACAGGGCTGGAAACACCATATATTTT.

The CDR3 DNA reads as TGTGCCAGCAGTGAAATTGTAGGGACAGGCCCTAATGGCTACACCTTC. Protein sequence: CASSEIVGTGPNGYTF. The V gene is TRBV6-1, the J gene TRBJ1-2; 8 nucleotides match TRBD1. The CDR3 sequence is 16 residues long. CDR1 and CDR2 from the germline V gene are MNHNS and SASEGT. The ends lost 2 bases at V and 6 bases at J; junction bases unmatched: 11.

This CDR3 is CASSPRQDTLEAFF. In DNA, the CDR3 is TGTGCCAGCAGCCCTAGACAGGACACCCTAGAAGCTTTCTTT. The chain carries TRBV6-5 and TRBJ1-1; D possibly corresponds to TRBD1 (6 bases). The ends were cut back, 6 bases at V and 8 bases at J, with 19 bases in the middle. The CDR3 spans 14 residues. Germline values: CDR1 MNHEY, CDR2 SVGAGI.

The chain links TRBV2 to TRBJ2-3, with D perhaps TRBD2 (7 bases). The CDR3 extends over 14 amino acids. Germline CDR1 reads SNHLY; CDR2 reads FYNNEI. V was trimmed by 4 bases and J by 1 base, leaving 9 bases between them. As DNA, the CDR3 is TGTGCCAGCAGTGGCGGGGGCCGCACAGATACGCAGTATTTT. Protein: CASSGGGRTDTQYF.

The rearrangement uses TRBV19 and TRBJ1-2; no firm D call. CDR1 and CDR2 (germline): LNHDA, SQIVND (reference sequence). Trimming took 3 bases from V and 0 from J, leaving 14 bases between them. The CDR3 runs 16 residues. This CDR3 is CASSIVPGVSNYGYTF. The CDR3 nucleotides are TGTGCCAGTAGTATTGTCCCTGGAGTCTCTAACTATGGCTACACCTTC. Using reference TRBV19 and TRBJ1-2 for the parts outside the CDR3, the full variable domain is DGGITQSPKYLFRKEGQNVTLSCEQNLNHDAMYWYRQDPGQGLRLIYYSQIVNDFQKGDIAEGYSVSREKKESFPLTVTSAQKNPTAFYLCASSIVPGVSNYGYTFGSGTRLTVV.

This clone was counted ten times or more. The rearrangement uses TRBV2 and TRBJ2-7; D not resolved. There are 11 residues in the CDR3. Germline CDR1 reads SNHLY; CDR2 reads FYNNEI. Trimming removed 5 bases from V and 3 bases from J, with 5 bases in between. In DNA form, the CDR3 reads TGTGCCAGCAGTACTATCTACGAGCAGTACTTC. Translated, it gives CASSTIYEQYF.

CDR3 in DNA: TGTGCCAGCAGTTCCCTTCAGGGGAGTCGGGCGCCCGGGGAGCTGTTTTTT. It translates to CASSSLQGSRAPGELFF. This rearrangement joins TRBV28 to TRBJ2-2, with a possible D match to TRBD1 (6 bases). V lost 4 bases and J lost 6, with 21 bases in between. This CDR3 comprises 17 residues. CDR1 and CDR2 from the germline V gene are MDHEN and SYDVKM.

This chain connects TRBV2 to TRBJ1-1, with 7 bases fitting TRBD1. The V gene end was trimmed by 6 bases and the J gene end by 4 bases; junction bases not matched to a gene: 8. The CDR3 runs 14 residues. The germline gives CDR1 SNHLY, CDR2 FYNNEI. CDR3 residues: CASRAKQGSTEAFF. As DNA, the CDR3 is TGTGCCAGCAGGGCAAAACAGGGGAGCACTGAAGCTTTCTTT.

This clone was found a few times. The V gene is TRBV15, the J gene TRBJ2-3; D possibly corresponds to TRBD2 (6 bases). The CDR3 is made up of 17 amino acids. From germline, CDR1 is LNHNV and CDR2 YYDKDF (reference sequence). V was shortened by 0 bases and J by 4 bases, with 17 bases between the two germline ends. The CDR3 DNA reads as TGTGCCACCAGCAGAGATGGACTACGCGAGGGTGCAGATACGCAGTATTTT. Translation gives CATSRDGLREGADTQYF.

V and J are TRBV2 and TRBJ1-4; tentative D call: TRBD1 (5 bases). CDR3 length: 15 amino acids. The germline V gene has CDR1 SNHLY and CDR2 FYNNEI. Trimming took 3 bases from V and 3 from J, leaving 11 bases between them. CDR3 nucleotides: TGTGCCAGCAGTGATTCCAGGGCCGCTAATGAAAAACTGTTTTTT. It codes for CASSDSRAANEKLFF.

CDR3 DNA sequence: TGTGCCAGCCTCCCCGGGACTAGCGGTCAGGAAGAGACCCAGTACTTC. Its translation is CASLPGTSGQEETQYF. The chain joins TRBV2 to TRBJ2-5, with 11 bases aligning to TRBD2. The germline gives CDR1 SNHLY, CDR2 FYNNEI. V was pared by 8 bases and J by 3 bases, with 11 bases of the junction left unmatched. The CDR3 runs 16 residues.